These T cell receptor beta chains were read from a single sample in a study of shared clonotypes between healthy human individuals. Measured with immunoSEQ multiplex PCR; TCRdb has only the in-frame clones, and not every one. This table holds 630,000 or so clones, more than 95% found once. The material sequenced was naive CD8+ T cells sorted from blood. Source of these receptors: a man aged 25 to 40 in good health. The CDR3 runs from the conserved cysteine through the conserved F or W. The D gene is left open where the match is weak. The size of a clone is reported for some rows only, either as once, few or many, or as a class for expanded clones.

clone_size j_call d_call v_call cdr3_aa cdr3_nt
. TRBJ2-7 . TRBV4-1 CASSPRIAASYEQYF TGCGCCAGCAGCCCCCGAATAGCCGCTTCCTACGAGCAGTACTTC
. TRBJ2-1 TRBD2 TRBV4-1 CASSQPTGLAGVLSSYNEQFF TGCGCCAGCAGCCAACCGACGGGACTAGCGGGAGTACTTAGCTCCTACAATGAGCAGTTCTTC
. TRBJ2-5 TRBD1 TRBV13 CASSLGQGRKETQYF TGTGCCAGCAGCTTAGGACAGGGGCGAAAAGAGACCCAGTACTTC
. TRBJ2-5 . TRBV6-6 CASSYSSVVGAETQYF TGTGCCAGCAGTTACTCGAGCGTGGTAGGTGCGGAGACCCAGTACTTC
. TRBJ2-1 . TRBV27 CASSLLGNEQFF TGTGCCAGCAGTTTATTAGGGAATGAGCAGTTCTTC
. TRBJ2-1 . TRBV6-6 CASSLLVNEQFF TGTGCCAGCAGTTTACTAGTGAATGAGCAGTTCTTC
once TRBJ1-5 . TRBV2 CASSRLGAGQPQHF TGTGCCAGCAGTCGCCTGGGGGCTGGACAGCCCCAGCATTTT
. TRBJ2-7 TRBD1 TRBV5-1 CASSLKQGAQEQYF TGCGCCAGCAGCTTGAAGCAGGGGGCTCAGGAGCAGTACTTC
. TRBJ1-1 . TRBV4-2 CASSLTGLGNTEAFF TGTGCCAGCAGTCTTACAGGGTTAGGGAACACTGAAGCTTTCTTT
once TRBJ2-2 . TRBV14 CASSPLGPANTGELFF TGTGCCAGCAGCCCCCTTGGTCCTGCGAACACCGGGGAGCTGTTTTTT
. TRBJ1-4 TRBD1 TRBV15 CATSREGGTGLEKLFF TGTGCCACCAGCAGAGAGGGGGGGACAGGGCTTGAAAAACTGTTTTTT
. TRBJ2-1 . TRBV5-1 CASSLARTLGALYNEQFF TGCGCCAGCAGCTTGGCCCGGACTTTAGGGGCGCTCTACAATGAGCAGTTCTTC
. TRBJ2-7 . TRBV2 CASSAGREFPSYEQYF TGTGCCAGCAGTGCAGGTCGGGAATTCCCCTCCTACGAGCAGTACTTC
. TRBJ2-7 . TRBV19 CASQLYEQYF TGTGCCAGTCAGCTTTACGAGCAGTACTTC
. TRBJ2-3 TRBD2 TRBV15 CATSRDLLAGPVTDTQYF TGTGCCACCAGCAGAGATCTGCTAGCGGGACCAGTCACAGATACGCAGTATTTT
. TRBJ2-7 TRBD1 TRBV18 CASSLRRDRDREQYF TGTGCCAGCTCACTACGAAGGGACAGGGATCGCGAGCAGTACTTC
. TRBJ2-1 TRBD2 TRBV27 CASSLLLAGGPYNEQFF TGTGCCAGCAGTTTATTGCTAGCGGGAGGGCCCTACAATGAGCAGTTCTTC
. TRBJ1-5 . TRBV10-1 CASSLIPMIGSNQPQHF TGCGCCAGCAGCCTGATCCCCATGATAGGTAGCAATCAGCCCCAGCATTTT
. TRBJ2-3 . TRBV29-1 CSVDGGPGGPPDTQYF TGCAGCGTTGATGGGGGACCCGGGGGTCCTCCAGATACGCAGTATTTT
. TRBJ1-2 . TRBV5-1 CASSLAEGRGGYTF TGCGCCAGCAGCTTGGCCGAGGGGCGTGGTGGCTACACCTTC
. TRBJ2-1 TRBD2 TRBV4-1 CASSPQAGDGNEQFF TGCGCCAGCAGCCCCCAAGCGGGAGATGGCAATGAGCAGTTCTTC
. TRBJ2-1 . TRBV25-1 CASRPVGPYNEQFF TGTGCCAGCCGACCCGTGGGGCCCTACAATGAGCAGTTCTTC
. TRBJ1-2 . TRBV19 CASLSPSTIYGYTF TGTGCCAGCCTATCCCCGTCCACCATCTATGGCTACACCTTC
. TRBJ2-5 . TRBV5-4 CASSLGPGQETQYF TGTGCCAGCAGCTTGGGCCCGGGGCAAGAGACCCAGTACTTC
. TRBJ2-1 TRBD2 TRBV28 CASSPRLAGFYNEQFF TGTGCCAGCAGTCCCCGGCTAGCGGGATTCTACAATGAGCAGTTCTTC
. TRBJ2-7 . TRBV19 CASSISVPGTLYEQYF TGTGCCAGTAGTATATCAGTTCCCGGGACCCTCTACGAGCAGTACTTC
. TRBJ2-4 TRBD2 TRBV9 CASSVSGRNINIQYF TGTGCCAGCAGCGTTAGCGGGAGAAATATAAACATTCAGTACTTC
. TRBJ1-1 TRBD1 TRBV10-3 CAISRDRTNTEAFF TGTGCCATCAGTAGGGACAGGACGAACACTGAAGCTTTCTTT
. TRBJ1-1 . TRBV4-3 CASSQDIDRYSEAFF TGCGCCAGCAGCCAAGATATAGACAGGTACTCTGAAGCTTTCTTT
. TRBJ2-3 . TRBV7-9 CASSLFSGAADTQYF TGTGCCAGCAGCTTATTTTCGGGAGCCGCAGATACGCAGTATTTT
. TRBJ2-7 . TRBV12-1 CASTATSHEQYF TGTGCCAGCACCGCGACTAGCCACGAGCAGTACTTC
. TRBJ1-1 TRBD1 TRBV27 CASRPTGGMTEAFF TGTGCCAGCAGACCGACAGGGGGAATGACTGAAGCTTTCTTT
. TRBJ2-1 . TRBV29-1 CSVEDRTAYNEQFF TGCAGCGTTGAAGATAGGACAGCCTACAATGAGCAGTTCTTC
. TRBJ2-7 . TRBV10-1 CASRFETSTLHEQYF TGCGCCAGCAGGTTTGAGACTAGTACCCTCCACGAGCAGTACTTC
. TRBJ2-2 . TRBV29-1 CSVVQGKTGELFF TGCAGCGTTGTACAGGGAAAAACCGGGGAGCTGTTTTTT
. TRBJ1-2 . TRBV27 CASSSGMADGYTF TGTGCCAGCAGTTCGGGGATGGCGGATGGCTACACCTTC
. TRBJ1-1 . TRBV7-9 CASSFDTFYTEAFF TGTGCCAGCAGCTTCGACACCTTCTACACTGAAGCTTTCTTT
. TRBJ2-7 TRBD2 TRBV11-2 CASSILAGVTNEQYF TGTGCCAGCAGCATACTAGCGGGAGTTACAAACGAGCAGTACTTC
. TRBJ2-2 . TRBV27 CASSPPGGELFF TGTGCCAGCAGTCCCCCCGGCGGGGAGCTGTTTTTT
. TRBJ2-7 . TRBV18 CASSPRNSQYEQYF TGTGCCAGCTCACCACGTAACAGTCAATACGAGCAGTACTTC
. TRBJ2-7 . TRBV4-1 CASSQRGGLFTYEQYF TGCGCCAGCAGCCAAAGGGGCGGCCTTTTTACCTACGAGCAGTACTTC
. TRBJ2-7 . TRBV6-6 CASSQQTRSSYYEQYF TGTGCCAGCAGTCAACAAACCCGGTCCAGCTACTACGAGCAGTACTTC
. TRBJ2-2 . TRBV27 CASTIYDGGELFF TGTGCCAGCACCATTTACGACGGCGGGGAGCTGTTTTTT
. TRBJ2-5 TRBD1 TRBV28 CASSPDRGQETQYF TGTGCCAGCAGCCCAGACAGGGGGCAAGAGACCCAGTACTTC
. TRBJ2-2 . TRBV6-1 CASSPTTDTGELFF TGTGCCAGCAGTCCCACGACAGACACCGGGGAGCTGTTTTTT
. TRBJ2-7 . TRBV11-2 CASSFSWGPSYEQYF TGTGCCAGCAGCTTCTCGTGGGGCCCCTCCTACGAGCAGTACTTC
. TRBJ2-2 . TRBV7-7 CASSLTDNTGELFF TGTGCTAGCAGCTTAACGGATAACACCGGGGAGCTGTTTTTT